Presented here are 8 T cell receptor beta chains from one specimen sequenced in a study of CD8+ T cells in alopecia areata (dated by TCRdb to 2017 to 2018). The time point label here, explained by the study, means: baseline before oral tofacitinib. Receptor amplification or capture employed the immunoSEQ multiplex PCR assay. RNA was extracted from all samples and reverse transcribed into cDNA as template for TCR sequencing. TCRdb retrieved this table from immuneACCESS and kept in-frame rearrangements only. Not all clones are present; in checked studies, unresolved V genes account for under half, and no reason is known for the remainder. Here the sample has approximately 66,000 clones; roughly three fifths occur a single time. Together, the top ten hold around a sixth of the sample. The source material was CD8+ T cells sorted from blood, sampled at week 0. The receptors derive from a human donor with alopecia areata.

This rearrangement joins TRBV5-1 to TRBJ2-4; 8 bases line up with TRBD1. The germline V gene has CDR1 SGHRS and CDR2 YFSETQ. CDR3 length: 17 residues. The ends lost 0 bases at V and 0 bases at J; junction bases unmatched: 5. The CDR3 reads CASSLGTGGLAKNIQYF. The CDR3 coding sequence is TGCGCCAGCAGCTTGGGTACAGGGGGACTAGCCAAAAACATTCAGTACTTC.

This sequence joins TRBV5-1 and TRBJ1-1, with unresolved D. The ends were cut back, 5 bases at V and 0 bases at J, with 8 bases in the middle. CDR3 length: 13 residues. CDR1 SGHRS and CDR2 YFSETQ come from the germline V gene. The CDR3 loop reads CASSEYLNTEAFF. The CDR3 nucleotides read TGCGCCAGCAGTGAGTATCTGAACACTGAAGCTTTCTTT. Combining the CDR3 with reference TRBV5-1 and TRBJ1-1 gives the whole variable domain KAGVTQTPRYLIKTRGQQVTLSCSPISGHRSVSWYQQTPGQGLQFLFEYFSETQRNKGNFPGRFSGRQFSNSRSEMNVSTLELGDSALYLCASSEYLNTEAFFGQGTRLTVV.

The J gene is TRBJ1-1, the V gene TRBV2; no reliable D call. There are 12 residues in the CDR3. Germline V CDR1 and CDR2: SNHLY, FYNNEI. V lost 8 bases to trimming and J lost 4 bases, with 11 bases between them. The CDR3 sequence: CASWEIRTEAFF. CDR3 DNA: TGTGCCAGCTGGGAAATTCGCACTGAAGCTTTCTTT.

This clone has only a few counts. The chain is built from TRBV19 and TRBJ2-1, with TRBD1 identical over 8 bases. Trimming at V came to 1 base and at J to 10 bases, leaving 9 bases not matched to a gene. CDR1 and CDR2 from the germline V gene are LNHDA and SQIVND (reference sequence). The CDR3 extends over 15 amino acids. In DNA, the CDR3 is TGTGCCAGTAGTATAGTCTTAGGGACAGGTGCCGAGCAGTTCTTC. It translates to CASSIVLGTGAEQFF.

DNA of the CDR3: TGTGCCTGGAGTGGCCCCTGGGGGGCCGGCACTGAAGCTTTCTTT. Amino acids: CAWSGPWGAGTEAFF. The gene calls are TRBV30 and TRBJ1-1; tentatively, D is TRBD1 (6 bases). This CDR3 has 15 amino acids. Germline-derived CDR1 and CDR2 are GTSNPN and SVGIG (reference sequence). V lost 1 base to trimming and J lost 4 bases, with 16 bases between them.

This chain joins TRBV6-5 and TRBJ2-5; D ambiguous. Germline V gene data show CDR1 as MNHEY and CDR2 as SVGAGI. V was pared by 0 bases and J by 5 bases, with 7 bases between. This CDR3 has 13 amino acids. The CDR3 bases are TGTGCCAGCAGTTACTCCGAACGGGAGACCCAGTACTTC. It specifies CASSYSERETQYF.

The chain combines TRBV6-6 with TRBJ2-7; no clear D gene. V gave up 0 bases and J gave up 6 bases, with 3 bases separating them. The CDR3 consists of 11 residues. Germline V gene lookup returns CDR1 MNHNY and CDR2 SVGAGI (reference sequence). The DNA for the CDR3 is TGTGCCAGCAGTTACTCGAGCGAGCAGTACTTC. Its protein product is CASSYSSEQYF.

The chain joins TRBV19 to TRBJ2-7; weak D call: TRBD2 (6 bases). The CDR3 consists of 14 residues. V was cut by 7 bases and J by 4 bases, with 17 bases left in between. Germline V gene data show CDR1 as LNHDA and CDR2 as SQIVND (reference sequence). CDR3 DNA: TGTGCCAGTACCCGGACCGGGGGAGCATACGAGCAGTACTTC. Residues: CASTRTGGAYEQYF.